The 28 T cell receptor beta chains below all came from one sample that was sequenced in a study of cytomegalovirus exposure and HLA in healthy donors. A multiplex PCR was run with 60 Vbeta primers and 13 Jbeta primers. Sequencing used immunoSEQ multiplex PCR; TCRdb keeps in-frame clones, though not all of them. Seen here are more than 80,000 clones, under 65% observed once, and the top ten hold more than 2.5%. Sequencing was done on a sample of PBMCs. The receptors here all came from a man aged 55 to 70 in good health and CMV-seronegative.

This clone was detected a few times. The chain joins TRBV27 to TRBJ2-5; 8 bases match TRBD2. The CDR3 totals 14 residues. The germline gives CDR1 MNHEY, CDR2 SMNVEV (reference sequence). V lost 3 bases and J lost 4; bases outside the gene matches: 4. The CDR3 DNA is TGTGCCAGCAGTTTTTGGACTAGCCGAGAGACCCAGTACTTC. Translating gives CASSFWTSRETQYF.

The chain links TRBV5-1 to TRBJ2-7; tentative D call: TRBD1 (6 bases). V was pared by 0 bases and J by 6 bases, with 16 bases between. This CDR3 has 15 residues. The germline gives CDR1 SGHRS, CDR2 YFSETQ. The CDR3 DNA follows: TGCGCCAGCAGCTTGGCGGACAGCCAGTTCTCCGAGCAGTACTTC. Translation gives CASSLADSQFSEQYF.

The chain joins TRBV7-2 to TRBJ1-1; no definite D call. Deletions cut 5 bases from V and 4 bases from J, with 17 bases between. The germline CDR1 and CDR2 sequences are SGHTA and FQGNSA. This CDR3 has 15 amino acids. The CDR3 spells CASSPRWWLITEAFF. The CDR3 DNA reads TGTGCCAGCAGCCCCCGTTGGTGGCTGATCACTGAAGCTTTCTTT.

The chain is built from TRBV19 and TRBJ1-5; D remains ambiguous. CDR3 length equals 13 residues. Trimming took 9 bases from V and 6 from J, leaving 15 bases between them. The V gene's germline CDR1 is LNHDA and CDR2 SQIVND (reference sequence). The CDR3, as DNA: TGTGCCAGCCTGAGGGCACGGGGTCAGCCCCAGCATTTT. As protein: CASLRARGQPQHF.

J is TRBJ2-1 and V is TRBV5-1, with a weak D call TRBD2 (6 bases). This CDR3 contains 15 residues. V lost 0 bases and J 3 bases, leaving 10 bases between the germline ends. The germline V gene encodes CDR1 SGHRS and CDR2 YFSETQ. In nucleotides, the CDR3 is TGCGCCAGCAGCTTGGTCGCGGGGATCTACAATGAGCAGTTCTTC. The encoded protein is CASSLVAGIYNEQFF.

The chain uses TRBV5-1 and TRBJ1-1; D might be TRBD1 (5 bases). This CDR3 contains 13 residues. Germline V CDR1 and CDR2: SGHRS, YFSETQ. V gave up 3 bases and J gave up 4 bases, with 10 bases separating them. The CDR3 sequence is CASSSGFSTEAFF. The CDR3 DNA reads as TGCGCCAGCAGCTCAGGGTTTAGCACTGAAGCTTTCTTT.

The V gene is TRBV7-9, the J gene TRBJ1-6, with TRBD1 matching over 12 bases. Per germline, CDR1 SEHNR and CDR2 FQNEAQ (reference sequence). The trim removed 8 bases at V and 5 bases at J, leaving 10 bases unmatched. This CDR3 has 17 residues. CDR3 nucleotides: TGTGCCAGCTCGGGGACAGGGGGCCTCAGAGATAATTCACCCCTCCACTTT. It encodes CASSGTGGLRDNSPLHF.

The chain carries TRBV9 and TRBJ1-3; D not resolved. CDR3 length: 12 amino acids. The germline V and J ends were trimmed by 1 base and 8 bases, with 7 bases remaining between them. From germline, CDR1 is SGDLS and CDR2 YYNGEE. The DNA for the CDR3 is TGTGCCAGCAGCGTATCTATGGACACCATATATTTT. Translating gives CASSVSMDTIYF. Variable domain in full (rest from reference TRBV9 and TRBJ1-3): DSGVTQTPKHLITATGQRVTLRCSPRSGDLSVYWYQQSLDQGLQFLIQYYNGEERAKGNILERFSAQQFPDLHSELNLSSLELGDSALYFCASSVSMDTIYFGEGSWLTVV.

The rearrangement joins TRBV2 to TRBJ2-1, with TRBD2 matching over 9 bases. The CDR3 has 16 amino acids. With V trimmed by 8 bases and J by 4 bases, 12 bases remained unmatched. The germline gives CDR1 SNHLY, CDR2 FYNNEI. CDR3 bases: TGTGCCAGCGGGGGGGCTAGCGGGATTCCTTACAATGAGCAGTTCTTC. Translating it yields CASGGASGIPYNEQFF.

V gene TRBV9 combines with J gene TRBJ1-2; the match to TRBD1 covers 7 bases. The CDR3 totals 14 residues. V trimming: 4 bases; J trimming: 0 bases; junction bases outside the gene matches: 3. Per germline, CDR1 SGDLS and CDR2 YYNGEE. This CDR3 reads CASSPQGANYGYTF. CDR3 DNA sequence: TGTGCCAGCAGCCCGCAGGGGGCTAACTATGGCTACACCTTC. Drawing the rest from reference TRBV9 and TRBJ1-2, the complete variable domain is DSGVTQTPKHLITATGQRVTLRCSPRSGDLSVYWYQQSLDQGLQFLIQYYNGEERAKGNILERFSAQQFPDLHSELNLSSLELGDSALYFCASSPQGANYGYTFGSGTRLTVV.

Points on this clone: This specimen includes other DNA sequences encoding the same CDR3. The rearrangement links TRBV7-6 to TRBJ1-5; D gene uncertain. The CDR3 is made up of 15 amino acids. The V end lost 2 bases, the J end lost 3 bases, and 11 bases lay between the germline ends. CDR1 and CDR2 from the germline V gene are SGHVS and FNYEAQ. CDR3 amino acids: CASSLITGTNQPQHF. CDR3 DNA sequence: TGTGCCAGCAGCTTAATAACGGGTACCAATCAGCCCCAGCATTTT.

This clone was recorded only once. The chain uses TRBV5-1 and TRBJ1-6, with 7 bases aligning to TRBD1. In germline, CDR1 is SGHRS, CDR2 YFSETQ. V was clipped by 0 bases and J by 7 bases; unmatched bases: 10. The CDR3 is 17 residues long. CDR3 DNA: TGCGCCAGCAGCTTGGATCGTGGGACAGCAAAAAATTCACCCCTCCACTTT. Translated: CASSLDRGTAKNSPLHF. Full variable domain (rest looked up from reference TRBV5-1 and TRBJ1-6): KAGVTQTPRYLIKTRGQQVTLSCSPISGHRSVSWYQQTPGQGLQFLFEYFSETQRNKGNFPGRFSGRQFSNSRSEMNVSTLELGDSALYLCASSLDRGTAKNSPLHFGNGTRLTVT.

This chain connects TRBV28 to TRBJ1-4, with 9 bases identical to TRBD1. The CDR3 has 15 amino acids. V shed 4 bases, J shed 7 bases, and the junction held 7 bases outside the gene matches. CDR1 is MDHEN and CDR2 is SYDVKM in the germline V gene. The CDR3 spells CASSSGDRAAEKLFF. The CDR3 bases are TGTGCCAGCAGTTCAGGGGACAGGGCGGCTGAAAAACTGTTTTTT.

This clone was seen just once. The genes are TRBV30 and TRBJ1-2; 11 positions match TRBD1. J was trimmed by 2 bases and V by 1 base; bases with no gene match: 3. The CDR3 has 15 amino acids. From germline, CDR1 is GTSNPN and CDR2 SVGIG (reference sequence). The CDR3 region is CAWSAGQGANYGYTF. The CDR3 nucleotides are TGTGCCTGGAGTGCCGGACAGGGGGCAAACTATGGCTACACCTTC. The variable domain in full, completed from reference TRBV30 and TRBJ1-2, reads SQTIHQWPATLVQPVGSPLSLECTVEGTSNPNLYWYRQAAGRGLQLLFYSVGIGQISSEVPQNLSASRPQDRQFILSSKKLLLSDSGFYLCAWSAGQGANYGYTFGSGTRLTVV.

This clone came up a few times. The J gene is TRBJ2-7, the V gene TRBV5-4; TRBD2 matches at 13 bases. V shed 2 bases and J 4 bases; nucleotides not matched to a gene: 3. CDR3 length equals 15 residues. The V gene's germline CDR1 is SGHNT and CDR2 YYREEE (reference sequence). The CDR3 DNA follows: TGTGCCAGCAGCTTCCGGACTAGCGGGGGATACGAGCAGTACTTC. Protein product: CASSFRTSGGYEQYF. Drawing the rest from reference TRBV5-4 and TRBJ2-7, the complete variable domain is ETGVTQSPTHLIKTRGQQVTLRCSSQSGHNTVSWYQQALGQGPQFIFQYYREEENGRGNFPPRFSGLQFPNYSSELNVNALELDDSALYLCASSFRTSGGYEQYFGPGTRLTVT.

In this sample, this clone turned up a few times. This sequence joins TRBV5-6 and TRBJ2-1, with TRBD2 matching 10 bases. Germline values: CDR1 SGHDT, CDR2 YYEEEE. The CDR3 sequence is 15 residues long. V trimming: 2 bases; J trimming: 6 bases; junction bases outside the gene matches: 5. CDR3 coding DNA: TGTGCCAGCAGCTTACTGACTAGCGGGTCCAATGAGCAGTTCTTC. Its translation is CASSLLTSGSNEQFF.

The chain combines TRBV25-1 with TRBJ2-1, with D perhaps TRBD2 (5 bases). CDR1 and CDR2 (germline): MGHDK, SYGVNS. This CDR3 spans 15 amino acids. The V gene lost 7 bases and the J gene lost 1 base, with 14 bases spanning the gap. This chain's CDR3 is CASTPSRGSYNEQFF. The CDR3 bases are TGTGCCAGCACCCCAAGTAGAGGGTCCTACAATGAGCAGTTCTTC.

The V gene is TRBV19, the J gene TRBJ2-2; 8 nucleotides align to TRBD1. Trimming took 6 bases from V and 1 from J; bases not matched to a gene: 4. Looked up from germline, CDR1 is LNHDA and CDR2 is SQIVND (reference sequence). The CDR3 extends over 15 amino acids. The CDR3 protein is CASSPTGVNTGELFF. Here the CDR3 DNA reads TGTGCCAGTAGCCCGACAGGGGTGAACACCGGGGAGCTGTTTTTT.

This clone was seen a handful of times. V gene TRBV5-6 combines with J gene TRBJ1-2; D is undetermined. The germline V gene encodes CDR1 SGHDT and CDR2 YYEEEE. The CDR3 spans 15 residues. V gave up 1 base and J gave up 7 bases, with 17 bases separating them. CDR3 bases: TGTGCCAGCAGCTTGATGACGGCCCAGGTGGGTGGCTACACCTTC. It yields the protein CASSLMTAQVGGYTF.

Only one count was recorded for this clone. The chain combines TRBV5-1 with TRBJ2-7; 7 nucleotides match TRBD2. Losses at the gene ends were 0 bases for V and 2 bases for J; bases not matched to a gene: 5. The CDR3 totals 15 residues. Looked up from germline, CDR1 is SGHRS and CDR2 is YFSETQ. This CDR3 reads CASSLGLGGTYEQYF. The CDR3 DNA follows: TGCGCCAGCAGCTTGGGATTGGGGGGGACCTACGAGCAGTACTTC. The full variable domain, completed using reference TRBV5-1 and TRBJ2-7, is KAGVTQTPRYLIKTRGQQVTLSCSPISGHRSVSWYQQTPGQGLQFLFEYFSETQRNKGNFPGRFSGRQFSNSRSEMNVSTLELGDSALYLCASSLGLGGTYEQYFGPGTRLTVT.

This chain links TRBV27 with TRBJ2-2, with D possibly being TRBD2 (5 bases). CDR3 length: 18 residues. Germline V gene data show CDR1 as MNHEY and CDR2 as SMNVEV (reference sequence). V lost 2 bases to trimming and J lost 1 base, with 17 bases between them. CDR3 residues: CASSLRIFTAVNTGELFF. The CDR3 coding sequence is TGTGCCAGCAGTTTACGGATCTTTACAGCGGTGAACACCGGGGAGCTGTTTTTT.

This clone was seen more than once but under ten times. J is TRBJ2-1 and V is TRBV9, with 13 positions matching TRBD2. The germline V gene has CDR1 SGDLS and CDR2 YYNGEE. The CDR3 runs 17 residues. Unmatched junction bases numbered 2, after V lost 2 bases and J lost 0 bases. This CDR3 is CASSVTSGGSSYNEQFF. CDR3 bases: TGTGCCAGCAGCGTGACTAGCGGGGGGAGCTCCTACAATGAGCAGTTCTTC.

The rearrangement joins TRBV19 to TRBJ2-5, with 8 bases identical to TRBD1. Germline CDR1 and CDR2: LNHDA and SQIVND (reference sequence). This CDR3 region has 16 residues. V gave up 1 base and J gave up 3 bases; unmatched junction bases: 7. The DNA for the CDR3 is TGTGCCAGTAGTATAGGGCAGGGGGCGACCGAAGAGACCCAGTACTTC. This gives the protein CASSIGQGATEETQYF.

This chain connects TRBV13 to TRBJ1-2, with 7 bases fitting TRBD1. CDR1 PRHDT and CDR2 FYEKMQ come from the germline V gene (reference sequence). The CDR3 runs 13 residues. Trimming at V came to 5 bases and at J to 7 bases, leaving 7 bases not matched to a gene. CDR3: CASSPGTACGYTF. The CDR3 coding sequence is TGTGCCAGCAGCCCCGGGACAGCCTGTGGCTACACCTTC.

J is TRBJ2-1 and V is TRBV19, with D perhaps TRBD2 (6 bases). The CDR3 extends over 13 amino acids. V lost 7 bases, J lost 7 bases, and 14 bases lay in between. Germline V gives CDR1 LNHDA, CDR2 SQIVND (reference sequence). The CDR3 sequence: CASTEGLRNEQFF. In DNA, the CDR3 is TGTGCCAGTACCGAGGGACTTAGAAATGAGCAGTTCTTC.

In its sample, this clone was seen once. This chain uses TRBV2 with TRBJ1-5; unclear D gene. Germline values: CDR1 SNHLY, CDR2 FYNNEI. The CDR3 runs 15 residues. The germline V and J ends were trimmed by 7 bases and 1 base, with 14 bases remaining between them. The CDR3 sequence: CASIATGNSNQPQHF. Here the CDR3 DNA reads TGTGCCAGCATTGCTACGGGGAACAGCAATCAGCCCCAGCATTTT.

This clone occurred once. The CDR3 sequence: CASSQGDRTYTEAFF. The CDR3 DNA reads TGCGCCAGCAGCCAGGGGGACAGGACCTACACTGAAGCTTTCTTT. The J gene is TRBJ1-1, the V gene TRBV4-1; 8 bases match TRBD1. Germline CDR1 and CDR2: MGHRA and YSYEKL. The length of the CDR3 is 15 residues. V was pared by 3 bases and J by 3 bases, with 6 bases of the junction left unmatched.

The V call is TRBV19, the J call TRBJ1-5; D gene unclear. V lost 3 bases and J lost 3, with 15 bases in between. CDR3 length: 16 residues. The V gene's germline CDR1 is LNHDA and CDR2 SQIVND (reference sequence). The CDR3 sequence: CASSMRGVNNNQPQHF. The CDR3 DNA reads TGTGCCAGTAGTATGCGAGGTGTAAACAACAATCAGCCCCAGCATTTT.